This TCR beta chain was found in a study of blood T cell repertoires in COVID-19. Across the whole study: Specimens from acute and convalescent COVID-19 originated in the United States, Italy and Spain. PBMCs, B-cell-depleted T cells, or T cells provided the cDNA or gDNA that made up the material.

As handled by the study authors: The assay estimated nucleated cells by amplifying reference gene primers. Profiled with immunoSEQ multiplex PCR; TCRdb holds only in-frame clones, not every one. The D gene and trimming were derived from the DNA, and the V and J assignments and clone size from that table. The data hold roughly 110,000 clones, with 71% observed a single time. This CDR3 comprises 14 residues. Germline CDR1 is LNHDA and CDR2 is SQIVND (reference sequence). Trimming stripped 4 bases from V and 7 bases from J, with 14 bases between. This chain joins TRBV19 and TRBJ1-3; tentatively, D is TRBD1 (5 bases). This receptor was taken from a human donor with acute or convalescent COVID-19. The donor label of this sample is uncertain. Sequenced: peripheral blood. The CDR3 reads CASSKDSWRNTIYF. Written as DNA, the CDR3 is TGTGCCAGTAGTAAAGACAGTTGGAGGAACACCATATATTTT.